A selection of T cell receptor beta chains follows, all from one sample in a study of blood T cell repertoires in COVID-19. The protocol was immunoSEQ multiplex PCR, while the TCRdb copy is restricted to in-frame clones and leaves out a portion. The data show under 60,000 clones, more than 65% seen once. Sequences were obtained from peripheral blood. These receptors were obtained from a human donor in a cohort sampled during active COVID-19. The CDR3 runs from the conserved cysteine through the conserved F or W. Each record gives: CDR3 protein, CDR3 DNA, clone size, J gene, V gene, D gene. A D gene is named only where the DNA matches it firmly. Size is omitted from some rows. Given values are once, few, many or a class for expanded clones.

CDR3: CASRPGQPNTEAFF; DNA: TGTGCCAGCAGACCGGGACAGCCCAACACTGAAGCTTTCTTT; size: .; J: TRBJ1-1; V: TRBV28; D: TRBD1
CDR3: CASSRDSYNEQFF; DNA: TGTGCCAGCAGCCGAGACAGCTACAATGAGCAGTTCTTC; size: few; J: TRBJ2-1; V: TRBV6-5; D: .
CDR3: CASSVPSSTDTQYF; DNA: TGTGCCAGCAGCGTACCTAGTAGCACAGATACGCAGTATTTT; size: .; J: TRBJ2-3; V: TRBV9; D: .
CDR3: CTSSHRLGPGTVNEKLFF; DNA: TGCACCAGCAGCCACCGACTCGGACCCGGGACAGTTAATGAAAAACTGTTTTTT; size: .; J: TRBJ1-4; V: TRBV1; D: .
CDR3: CACEDSSVAKNIQYF; DNA: TGTGCCTGTGAGGACAGTAGTGTCGCCAAAAACATTCAGTACTTC; size: .; J: TRBJ2-4; V: TRBV30; D: .
CDR3: CASTWGVNTEAFF; DNA: TGTGCCAGCACCTGGGGGGTAAACACTGAAGCTTTCTTT; size: .; J: TRBJ1-1; V: TRBV4-2; D: .
CDR3: CAWSVGGYEQYF; DNA: TGTGCCTGGAGTGTGGGGGGATACGAGCAGTACTTC; size: .; J: TRBJ2-7; V: TRBV30; D: .
CDR3: CASSQVPGLVKHEQFF; DNA: TGTGCCAGCAGCCAGGTACCGGGACTAGTAAAACATGAGCAGTTCTTC; size: .; J: TRBJ2-1; V: TRBV3-1/TRBV3-2; D: TRBD2
CDR3: CASSPRRGVPEAFF; DNA: TGTGCCAGCAGCCCCCGGCGAGGAGTCCCTGAAGCTTTCTTT; size: .; J: TRBJ1-1; V: TRBV5-6; D: .
CDR3: CASSPRTGGDSPLHF; DNA: TGTGCCAGCAGTCCCCGGACAGGGGGCGATTCACCCCTCCACTTT; size: .; J: TRBJ1-6; V: TRBV2; D: TRBD1
CDR3: CASSYAGAGSYEQYF; DNA: TGCGCCAGCAGCTACGCAGGGGCTGGATCCTACGAGCAGTACTTC; size: once; J: TRBJ2-7; V: TRBV4-1; D: .
CDR3: CASSLALTGTEKLFF; DNA: TGTGCCAGCAGCTTAGCCCTCACAGGAACTGAAAAACTGTTTTTT; size: .; J: TRBJ1-4; V: TRBV7-9; D: .
CDR3: CASSSSLATNYGYTF; DNA: TGTGCCAGCAGCTCCTCTTTAGCAACTAACTATGGCTACACCTTC; size: few; J: TRBJ1-2; V: TRBV5-4; D: .
CDR3: CASSTPGYGGYTF; DNA: TGTGCCAGCAGTACCCCCGGATACGGGGGCTACACCTTC; size: once; J: TRBJ1-2; V: TRBV12-3/TRBV12-4; D: .
CDR3: CASGLVHWRDEQYF; DNA: TGTGCTAGTGGTTTGGTACATTGGAGGGACGAGCAGTACTTC; size: .; J: TRBJ2-7; V: TRBV12-5; D: .
CDR3: CASSVVGTSRTDTQYF; DNA: TGTGCCAGCAGCGTTGTCGGGACTAGCCGCACAGATACGCAGTATTTT; size: .; J: TRBJ2-3; V: TRBV7-8; D: TRBD2
CDR3: CASSPGTAGVSPLHF; DNA: TGTGCCAGCAGCCCAGGGACGGCAGGGGTTTCACCCCTCCACTTT; size: .; J: TRBJ1-6; V: TRBV14; D: .
CDR3: CASSPRTGTGRPPPLMNTEAFF; DNA: TGTGCCAGCAGTCCCCGGACCGGGACAGGGAGACCCCCTCCTCTCATGAACACTGAAGCTTTCTTT; size: .; J: TRBJ1-1; V: TRBV6-6; D: TRBD1
CDR3: CASSVDRGSGYTF; DNA: TGTGCCAGCAGCGTAGACAGGGGGAGCGGCTACACCTTC; size: once; J: TRBJ1-2; V: TRBV9; D: TRBD1
CDR3: CASSLGAAGANTGELFF; DNA: TGCGCCAGCAGCTTGGGAGCGGCGGGAGCGAACACCGGGGAGCTGTTTTTT; size: .; J: TRBJ2-2; V: TRBV5-1; D: TRBD2
CDR3: CASSMGTLDYQPQHF; DNA: TGTGCCAGTAGTATGGGGACATTAGATTATCAGCCCCAGCATTTT; size: .; J: TRBJ1-5; V: TRBV19; D: .
CDR3: CASSRIQGTEAFF; DNA: TGTGCCAGCAGCCGAATTCAGGGAACTGAAGCTTTCTTT; size: once; J: TRBJ1-1; V: TRBV7-3; D: .
CDR3: CASSGTVAGTQYF; DNA: TGTGCCAGCAGCGGGACAGTAGCTGGGACCCAGTACTTC; size: once; J: TRBJ2-5; V: TRBV14; D: TRBD1
CDR3: CARSLITGNSPVEQYF; DNA: TGTGCCAGAAGCTTGATAACAGGGAATTCGCCGGTCGAGCAGTACTTC; size: few; J: TRBJ2-7; V: TRBV5-3; D: .
CDR3: CASSLEAGSHEQYF; DNA: TGTGCCAGCAGCTTAGAGGCAGGGTCCCACGAGCAGTACTTC; size: .; J: TRBJ2-7; V: TRBV7-7; D: .
CDR3: CASSEGQQETQYF; DNA: TGTGCCAGCAGTGAGGGACAGCAAGAGACCCAGTACTTC; size: few; J: TRBJ2-5; V: TRBV2; D: TRBD1
CDR3: CASSLAGLTDTQYF; DNA: TGTGCCAGCAGCTTAGCGGGGCTCACAGATACGCAGTATTTT; size: .; J: TRBJ2-3; V: TRBV5-5; D: TRBD2